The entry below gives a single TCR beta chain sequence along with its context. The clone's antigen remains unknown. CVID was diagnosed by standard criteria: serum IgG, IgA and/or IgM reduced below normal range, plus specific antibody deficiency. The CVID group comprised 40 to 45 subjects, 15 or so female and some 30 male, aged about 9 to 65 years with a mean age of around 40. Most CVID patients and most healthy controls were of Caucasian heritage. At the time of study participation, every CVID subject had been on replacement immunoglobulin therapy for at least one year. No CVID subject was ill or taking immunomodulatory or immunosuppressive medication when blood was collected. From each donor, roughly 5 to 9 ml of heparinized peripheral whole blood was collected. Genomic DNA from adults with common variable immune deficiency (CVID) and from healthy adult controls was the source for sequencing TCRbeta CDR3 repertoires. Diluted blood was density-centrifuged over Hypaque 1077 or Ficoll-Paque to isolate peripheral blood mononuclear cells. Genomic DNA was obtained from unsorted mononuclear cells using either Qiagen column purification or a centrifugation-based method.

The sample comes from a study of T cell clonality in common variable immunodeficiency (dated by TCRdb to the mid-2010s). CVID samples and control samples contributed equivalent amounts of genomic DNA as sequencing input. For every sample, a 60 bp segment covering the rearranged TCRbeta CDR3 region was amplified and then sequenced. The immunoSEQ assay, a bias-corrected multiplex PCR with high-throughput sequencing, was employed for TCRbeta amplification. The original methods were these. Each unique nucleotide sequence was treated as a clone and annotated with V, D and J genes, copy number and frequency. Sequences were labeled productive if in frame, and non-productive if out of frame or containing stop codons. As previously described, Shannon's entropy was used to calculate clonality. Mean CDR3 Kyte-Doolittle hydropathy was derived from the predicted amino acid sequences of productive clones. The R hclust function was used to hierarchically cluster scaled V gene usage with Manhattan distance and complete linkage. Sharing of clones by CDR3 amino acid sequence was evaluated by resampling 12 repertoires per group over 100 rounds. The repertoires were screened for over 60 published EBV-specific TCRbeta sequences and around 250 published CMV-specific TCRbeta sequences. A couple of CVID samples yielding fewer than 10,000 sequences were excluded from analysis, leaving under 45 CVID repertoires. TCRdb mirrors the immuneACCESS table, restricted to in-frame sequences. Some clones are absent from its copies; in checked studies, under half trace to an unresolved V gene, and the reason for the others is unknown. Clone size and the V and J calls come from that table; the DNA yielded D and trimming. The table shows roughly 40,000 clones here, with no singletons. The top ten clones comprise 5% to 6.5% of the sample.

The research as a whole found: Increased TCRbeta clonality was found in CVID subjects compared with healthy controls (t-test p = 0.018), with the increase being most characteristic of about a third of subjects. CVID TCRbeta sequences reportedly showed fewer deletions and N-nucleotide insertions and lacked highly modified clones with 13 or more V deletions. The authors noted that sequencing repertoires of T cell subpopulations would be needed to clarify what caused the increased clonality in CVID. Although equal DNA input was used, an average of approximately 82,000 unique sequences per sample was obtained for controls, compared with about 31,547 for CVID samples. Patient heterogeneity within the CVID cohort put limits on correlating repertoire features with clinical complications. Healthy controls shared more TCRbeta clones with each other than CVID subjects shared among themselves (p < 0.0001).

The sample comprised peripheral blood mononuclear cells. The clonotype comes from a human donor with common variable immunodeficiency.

The CDR3 reads as follows: CASSGTGGSRGYTF. The CDR3 bases that were read are TGTGCCAGCAGCGGGACAGGGGGTAGTAGGGGC. This chain is built from TRBV2 and TRBJ1-2; 11 central bases correspond to TRBD1. The CDR3 is cut off 3 residues early in the read; its end comes from the germline J gene. CDR1 SNHLY and CDR2 FYNNEI are derived from the germline V gene. The CDR3, cysteine through phenylalanine, is 14 amino acids long. Of the CDR3's DNA, 33 bases were read; they are in frame from base 1.